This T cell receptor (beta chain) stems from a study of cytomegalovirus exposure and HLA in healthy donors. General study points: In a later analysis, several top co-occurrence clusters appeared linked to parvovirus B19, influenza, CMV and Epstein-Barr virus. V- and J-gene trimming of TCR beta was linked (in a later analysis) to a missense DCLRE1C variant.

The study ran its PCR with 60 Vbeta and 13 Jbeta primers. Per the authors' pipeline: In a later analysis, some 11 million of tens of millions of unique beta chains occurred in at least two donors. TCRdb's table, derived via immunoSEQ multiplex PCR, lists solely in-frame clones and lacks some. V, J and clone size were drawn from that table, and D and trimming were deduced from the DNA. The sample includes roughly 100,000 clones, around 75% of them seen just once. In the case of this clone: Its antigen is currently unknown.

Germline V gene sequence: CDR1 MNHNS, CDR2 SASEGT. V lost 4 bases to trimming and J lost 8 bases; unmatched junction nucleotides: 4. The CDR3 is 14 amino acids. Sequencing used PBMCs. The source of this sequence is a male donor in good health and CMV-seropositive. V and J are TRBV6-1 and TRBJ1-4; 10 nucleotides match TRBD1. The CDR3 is CASSGQGALEKLFF. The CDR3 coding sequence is TGTGCCAGCAGTGGACAGGGGGCATTAGAAAAACTGTTTTTT.